One and the same sample provided the 5 T cell receptor beta chains below, sequenced in a study of a mutant IDH1 vaccine in newly diagnosed glioma. Method: immunoSEQ multiplex PCR; TCRdb's copy keeps in-frame clones and lacks some. The repertoire includes 30,000 to 35,000 clones, about three quarters of them detected once, and 9% to 10% sits in the top ten. Time point specified: baseline, week 1 (first vaccination visit). The sample's treatment: pre-vaccination baseline after standard-of-care therapy. The sample consisted of peripheral blood mononuclear cells (PBMCs), taken from a glioma patient treated with radiotherapy, temozolomide or both. The receptor source for this set is a man between 45 and 60 years old with glioma. Some clones in this sample may be carry-over from other donors' samples.

This rearrangement joins TRBV19 to TRBJ1-5; D gene uncertain. Germline loops: CDR1 LNHDA, CDR2 SQIVND (reference sequence). The CDR3 loop spans 13 amino acids. The V and J ends lost 3 bases and 7 bases respectively, with 10 bases between them. The CDR3 reads CASSIAPNQPQHF. DNA for the CDR3: TGTGCCAGTAGTATCGCGCCGAACCAGCCCCAGCATTTT.

This clone appeared a single time. The genes are TRBV27 and TRBJ2-4; 10 positions agree with TRBD1. In germline, CDR1 is MNHEY, CDR2 SMNVEV (reference sequence). This CDR3 spans 22 amino acids. The ends lost 0 bases at V and 0 bases at J; junction bases unmatched: 17. CDR3 DNA sequence: TGTGCCAGCAGTTTATCCCCCCGACCCCCGGGACAGGGGCACCTAGCCAAAAACATTCAGTACTTC. Translating it yields CASSLSPRPPGQGHLAKNIQYF.

This clone was picked up one time. The gene calls are TRBV6-1 and TRBJ2-1; D possibly corresponds to TRBD2 (6 bases). From germline, CDR1 is MNHNS and CDR2 SASEGT. Trimming cost V 9 bases and J 1 base, with 16 bases left between them. The CDR3 is 15 residues long. CDR3 in amino acids: CASRAGTRSYNEQFF. Written as DNA, the CDR3 is TGTGCCAGTCGGGCGGGGACGAGGTCCTACAATGAGCAGTTCTTC.

This sequence joins TRBV2 and TRBJ1-2; D is unclear. V was shortened by 11 bases and J by 6 bases, with 13 bases between the two germline ends. This CDR3 has 11 residues. The germline V gene encodes CDR1 SNHLY and CDR2 FYNNEI. The chain's CDR3 is CAGGLVDGYTF. The CDR3 DNA sequence: TGTGCCGGAGGACTTGTGGATGGCTACACCTTC.

The chain joins TRBV9 to TRBJ2-5; 8 bases line up with TRBD2. Germline values: CDR1 SGDLS, CDR2 YYNGEE. The V segment lost 3 bases and the J segment 5 bases; nucleotides outside the gene matches: 12. The CDR3 spans 16 residues. CDR3 sequence reads: CASSGLAGPTGETQYF. In DNA form, the CDR3 reads TGTGCCAGCAGCGGTTTAGCGGGACCCACGGGGGAGACCCAGTACTTC.